One sample yielded the 8 T cell receptor beta chains listed below, sequenced in a study of blood T cell repertoires in COVID-19 (dated by TCRdb to between 2020 and 2021). The library was made by the immunoSEQ multiplex PCR assay. Drawn from immuneACCESS, this table holds only the in-frame rearrangements with V and J called that TCRdb kept. Clones are partly lost; checked studies trace under half to an unresolved V gene and leave the rest unexplained. The sample yields hundreds of thousands of clones; around nine tenths were counted once. The top ten clones comprise 1.5% to 2% of the sample. The specimen sequenced was PBMCs or T cells enriched from blood (not recorded which). Source of these receptors: a woman between 45 and 65 years old who had recovered from COVID-19.

This chain uses TRBV11-1 with TRBJ2-3; TRBD2 matches at 12 bases. CDR1 and CDR2 from the germline V gene are SGHAT and FQDESV (reference sequence). With V trimmed by 5 bases and J by 4 bases, 7 bases remained unmatched. The CDR3 extends over 16 amino acids. The chain's CDR3 is CASSAPSGRGADTQYF. In DNA, the CDR3 is TGTGCCAGCAGCGCCCCTAGCGGGAGGGGAGCAGATACGCAGTATTTT.

Comment on this clone: It is unclear where the CDR3 begins or ends on the DNA, so no DNA is shown, and the CDR3 is as TCRdb lists it. This chain joins TRBV6-2 or TRBV6-3 and TRBJ2-1; no check of the table's D call, TRBD2, against the DNA was made. Germline-derived CDR1 and CDR2 are MNHEY and SVGEGT. The CDR3 extends over 16 residues, inclusive of both ends. Here the CDR3 reads CASSTSTGGKYNEQFF.

The rearrangement links TRBV16 to TRBJ1-4; D possibly corresponds to TRBD1 (5 bases). CDR3 length equals 16 residues. The V and J ends lost 5 bases and 3 bases respectively, with 16 bases between them. The germline V gene encodes CDR1 KGHSY and CDR2 FQNENV. CDR3 protein: CASSNPRQLPNEKLFF. The CDR3 nucleotides are TGTGCCAGCAGCAACCCGAGACAGCTACCTAATGAAAAACTGTTTTTT.

The J gene is TRBJ2-2, the V gene TRBV7-6; D is possibly TRBD1 (5 bases). Per germline, CDR1 SGHVS and CDR2 FNYEAQ. This CDR3 is 15 amino acids long. Trimming removed 5 bases at V and 4 bases at J, with 14 bases between. CDR3 DNA sequence: TGTGCCAGCAGCCCTACGACAGATCGCACCGGGGAGCTGTTTTTT. This gives the protein CASSPTTDRTGELFF.

This clone was found a few times. The chain employs TRBV12-5 and TRBJ1-5; D unresolved. The CDR3 is 15 residues long. Looked up from germline, CDR1 is LGHNT and CDR2 is FRNRAP. Trimming left V 0 bases short and J 4 bases short, with 10 bases between. CDR3: CASGLVAGHNQPQHF. CDR3 nucleotide sequence: TGTGCTAGTGGTTTGGTAGCGGGCCATAATCAGCCCCAGCATTTT.

The genes are TRBV19 and TRBJ1-1; TRBD1 is a possible D gene (5 bases). The germline CDR1 and CDR2 sequences are LNHDA and SQIVND (reference sequence). Trimming removed 5 bases at V and 1 base at J, with 8 bases between. This CDR3 is 13 amino acids long. CDR3 protein: CASSQGWNTEAFF. CDR3 nucleotides: TGTGCCAGTAGTCAGGGTTGGAACACTGAAGCTTTCTTT.

In its sample, this clone was seen once. The chain carries TRBV4-3 and TRBJ1-6, with 7 bases lining up with TRBD1. The germline V gene encodes CDR1 LGHNA and CDR2 YSLEER. The CDR3 covers 19 residues. V lost 2 bases, J lost 0 bases, and 10 bases stayed unmatched. The DNA for the CDR3 is TGCGCCAGCAGCCAAAAGGGGACAGAGCTCAGCTCCTATAATTCACCCCTCCACTTT. Amino acids: CASSQKGTELSSYNSPLHF.

This clone was observed a handful of times. The chain couples TRBV18 to TRBJ1-6; TRBD1 might be the D (5 bases). Germline CDR1 is KGHSH and CDR2 is LQKENI. The CDR3 contains 15 residues. V lost 2 bases and J lost 7, with 12 bases in between. The DNA of the CDR3 is TGTGCCAGCTCACCAAGGAGGGGAGGGAATTCACCCCTCCACTTT. Its protein product is CASSPRRGGNSPLHF.